Below are 26 T cell receptor beta chains sequenced from a single sample in a study of blood T cell repertoires in COVID-19 (TCRdb year 2020). Library construction relied on the immunoSEQ multiplex PCR assay. The source is immuneACCESS, and TCRdb retained only in-frame sequences with V and J called. Part of the clones is not carried over; for the studies checked, unresolved V genes explain less than half of this, and the remainder is unexplained. In this sample the table shows a few hundred thousand clones, about 80% of which occur a single time. Clones ranked in the top ten supply around 4.1% of the sample. Sequencing input: PBMCs or T cells enriched from blood (not recorded which). The receptors here all came from a man aged 25-45 years with acute COVID-19.

The chain is built from TRBV13 and TRBJ2-5, with D hard to call. CDR3 length equals 13 residues. CDR1 is PRHDT and CDR2 is FYEKMQ in the germline V gene (reference sequence). V was clipped by 4 bases and J by 4 bases, with 10 bases between them. For the CDR3, the DNA is TGTGCCAGCAGCTCCCGGGTCAGAGAGACCCAGTACTTC. As protein: CASSSRVRETQYF.

The V and J genes are TRBV7-3 and TRBJ2-2, with 8 nucleotides matching TRBD2. There are 15 residues in the CDR3. Germline CDR1 is SGHTA and CDR2 is FQGTGA. The ends lost 5 bases at V and 4 bases at J; junction bases unmatched: 6. The CDR3 region is CASSPGLAGTGELFF. CDR3 bases: TGTGCCAGCAGCCCCGGACTAGCAGGCACCGGGGAGCTGTTTTTT. Together with reference TRBV7-3 and TRBJ2-2, the CDR3 gives the full variable domain: GAGVSQTPSNKVTEKGKYVELRCDPISGHTALYWYRQSLGQGPEFLIYFQGTGAADDSGLPNDRFFAVRPEGSVSTLKIQRTERGDSAVYLCASSPGLAGTGELFFGEGSRLTVL.

The chain couples TRBV7-9 to TRBJ1-1; no firm D call. The CDR3 is 14 amino acids. Trimming left V 6 bases short and J 5 bases short, with 16 bases between. Looked up from germline, CDR1 is SEHNR and CDR2 is FQNEAQ (reference sequence). DNA of the CDR3: TGTGCCAGCAGGGATGGTCAGGTTCTTACTGAAGCTTTCTTT. The encoded protein is CASRDGQVLTEAFF.

The CDR3 sequence is CATSDPGQGSFF. The DNA for the CDR3 is TGTGCCACCAGTGACCCCGGACAAGGATCTTTCTTT. The chain carries TRBV24-1 and TRBJ1-1; D perhaps matches TRBD1 (5 bases). The CDR3 is 12 amino acids. Trimming cost V 4 bases and J 12 bases, with 14 bases left between them. The germline gives CDR1 KGHDR, CDR2 SFDVKD.

The genes are TRBV11-2 and TRBJ1-1; D remains ambiguous. CDR1 SGHAT and CDR2 FQNNGV come from the germline V gene. The germline V and J ends were trimmed by 3 bases and 4 bases, with 9 bases remaining between them. The CDR3 covers 13 residues. The CDR3 DNA is TGTGCCAGCAGCTTTGCGGGGAGCACTGAAGCTTTCTTT. Its translation is CASSFAGSTEAFF.

The chain combines TRBV3-1 (or the pseudogene TRBV3-2) with TRBJ2-2, with D possibly TRBD2 on 5 matching bases. Germline CDR1 and CDR2: LGHDT and YNNKEL (reference sequence). The V and J ends lost 4 bases and 1 base respectively, with 7 bases between them. The CDR3 runs to 14 residues. The CDR3 loop reads CASSREQNTGELFF. The CDR3 nucleotides read TGTGCCAGCAGCCGGGAGCAGAACACCGGGGAGCTGTTTTTT.

This clone was recorded only once. The J gene is TRBJ1-2, the V gene TRBV2; the D is unclear. V was clipped by 0 bases and J by 4 bases, with 6 bases between them. CDR1 and CDR2 from the germline V gene are SNHLY and FYNNEI. This CDR3 is 13 amino acids long. CDR3 amino acids: CASSEARGYGYTF. CDR3 bases: TGTGCCAGCAGTGAAGCGCGGGGCTATGGCTACACCTTC.

The chain is built from TRBV19 and TRBJ2-2, with a weak D call TRBD2 (5 bases). The germline V gene has CDR1 LNHDA and CDR2 SQIVND (reference sequence). V was trimmed by 5 bases and J by 6 bases, leaving 16 bases between them. CDR3 length equals 15 residues. DNA for the CDR3: TGTGCCAGTAGTTCTACTAGAATGGTCGCCGGGGAGCTGTTTTTT. Its protein is CASSSTRMVAGELFF.

J is TRBJ2-2 and V is TRBV7-3; 9 bases agree with TRBD1. Germline V lookup: CDR1 SGHTA, CDR2 FQGTGA. The CDR3 spans 15 residues. Unmatched junction bases numbered 6, after V lost 6 bases and J lost 4 bases. This CDR3 is CASSPGDRVTGELFF. As DNA, the CDR3 is TGTGCCAGCAGTCCGGGGGACAGGGTCACCGGGGAGCTGTTTTTT.

CDR3 region: CASSLDRVSQPQHF. Written as DNA, the CDR3 is TGTGCCAGCAGTCTGGACAGGGTTAGTCAGCCCCAGCATTTT. The genes are TRBV28 and TRBJ1-5, with 8 bases identical to TRBD1. Germline V gene sequence: CDR1 MDHEN, CDR2 SYDVKM. CDR3 length: 14 amino acids. The ends lost 5 bases at V and 6 bases at J; junction bases unmatched: 6.

The rearrangement links TRBV18 to TRBJ2-1, with TRBD1 identical over 12 bases. This CDR3 is 15 amino acids long. J lost 5 bases, V lost 2 bases, and 1 base had no gene match. Germline V gives CDR1 KGHSH, CDR2 LQKENI. The CDR3 loop is CASSPGTGGHNEQFF. Written as DNA, the CDR3 is TGTGCCAGCTCACCAGGGACAGGGGGCCACAATGAGCAGTTCTTC. Filled out from reference TRBV18 and TRBJ2-1, the complete variable domain reads NAGVMQNPRHLVRRRGQEARLRCSPMKGHSHVYWYRQLPEEGLKFMVYLQKENIIDESGMPKERFSAEFPKEGPSILRIQQVVRGDSAAYFCASSPGTGGHNEQFFGPGTRLTVL.

The chain recombines TRBV3-1 (or the pseudogene TRBV3-2) with TRBJ1-2; 7 nucleotides agree with TRBD1. CDR1 LGHDT and CDR2 YNNKEL come from the germline V gene (reference sequence). This CDR3 is built from 14 residues. Trimming at V came to 2 bases and at J to 7 bases, leaving 7 bases not matched to a gene. The CDR3 nucleotides are TGTGCCAGCAGCCAAACAGGGGCAGTAGGTGGCTACACCTTC. Encoded protein: CASSQTGAVGGYTF.

The CDR3 spells CASSRIHGAEAFF. Written as DNA, the CDR3 is TGTGCCAGCAGCAGGATCCACGGGGCTGAAGCTTTCTTT. This chain links TRBV21-1 with TRBJ1-1. TRBV21-1 is a documented pseudogene. This CDR3 has 13 residues.

The DNA of the CDR3 is TGCGCCAGCAGCTTGATCCCCGGGAGCGGCTACACCTTC. It yields the protein CASSLIPGSGYTF. This chain joins TRBV5-1 and TRBJ1-2; D is unclear. Trimming cost V 1 base and J 8 bases, with 12 bases left between them. The CDR3 is 13 amino acids. Germline V gene data show CDR1 as SGHRS and CDR2 as YFSETQ.

This rearrangement joins TRBV10-2 to TRBJ1-2; 8 nucleotides line up with TRBD1. The CDR3 totals 13 residues. CDR1 WSHSY and CDR2 SAAADI come from the germline V gene. The J segment lost 4 bases and the V segment lost 11 bases, leaving 9 bases of the junction unmatched. The CDR3 loop is CAASQGAVYGYTF. For the CDR3, the DNA is TGCGCCGCCTCTCAGGGGGCTGTCTATGGCTACACCTTC.

The genes are TRBV7-9 and TRBJ1-2; D call uncertain. CDR1 is SEHNR and CDR2 is FQNEAQ in the germline V gene (reference sequence). V lost 11 bases, J lost 1 base, and 17 bases lay in between. The CDR3 is made up of 14 amino acids. The CDR3 region has the DNA TGTGCCGATCCGGGTCCTGGTAGTAACTATGGCTACACCTTC. It yields the protein CADPGPGSNYGYTF.

The J gene is TRBJ1-1, the V gene TRBV28; TRBD1 is a possible D gene (6 bases). V shed 6 bases and J shed 3 bases, with 11 bases lying between them. CDR3 length: 13 amino acids. Germline-derived CDR1 and CDR2 are MDHEN and SYDVKM. CDR3 in amino acids: CASRPGQYTEAFF. In nucleotides, the CDR3 is TGTGCCAGCAGGCCCGGACAGTACACTGAAGCTTTCTTT.

DNA for the CDR3: TGTGCCAGCAGCGACCAGGTGAATCAGCCCCAGCATTTT. Its translation is CASSDQVNQPQHF. The J gene is TRBJ1-5, the V gene TRBV7-2; unclear D gene. Between the trimmed V and J ends, which lost 5 bases and 4 bases, there was a span of 9 bases. Germline loops: CDR1 SGHTA, CDR2 FQGNSA. The CDR3 runs to 13 residues.

This clone was seen just once. The rearrangement joins TRBV15 to TRBJ2-1; 13 nucleotides agree with TRBD2. V dropped 6 bases and J dropped 8; count of bases not matched to a gene: 7. CDR3 size: 15 residues. Per the germline V gene, CDR1 is LNHNV and CDR2 is YYDKDF (reference sequence). CDR3 DNA: TGTGCCACCAGTAGGACTAGCGGGAGTGTCGATGAGCAGTTCTTC. As protein: CATSRTSGSVDEQFF.

The rearrangement links TRBV7-9 to TRBJ2-2, with 10 positions matching TRBD2. The germline V gene encodes CDR1 SEHNR and CDR2 FQNEAQ (reference sequence). With V trimmed by 5 bases and J by 5 bases, 11 bases remained unmatched. This CDR3 has 17 residues. The CDR3 reads CASSPNRASGGTGELFF. CDR3 DNA sequence: TGTGCCAGCAGCCCGAACCGGGCTAGCGGGGGTACCGGGGAGCTGTTTTTT.

V and J are TRBV28 and TRBJ2-7, with D uncertain. CDR3 length: 13 residues. Between the trimmed V and J ends, which lost 3 bases and 2 bases, there was a span of 8 bases. Germline V lookup: CDR1 MDHEN, CDR2 SYDVKM. CDR3 sequence: CASSFSQTYEQYV. The DNA for the CDR3 is TGTGCCAGCAGTTTTTCCCAAACCTACGAGCAGTACGTC.

This chain links TRBV7-2 with TRBJ2-1; 11 positions match TRBD1. This CDR3 spans 14 amino acids. Germline-derived CDR1 and CDR2 are SGHTA and FQGNSA. V dropped 5 bases and J dropped 7; count of bases not matched to a gene: 4. CDR3 sequence reads: CASSVGQGGNEQFF. The CDR3 DNA reads as TGTGCCAGCAGCGTGGGACAGGGGGGAAATGAGCAGTTCTTC.

The V and J genes are TRBV18 and TRBJ1-1; the D gene is possibly TRBD1 (5 bases). Looked up from germline, CDR1 is KGHSH and CDR2 is LQKENI. Between the trimmed V and J ends, which lost 2 bases and 6 bases, there was a span of 16 bases. The CDR3 is 15 residues long. The CDR3 DNA follows: TGTGCCAGCTCACCAACCTTGACGGGGGTCGCTGAAGCTTTCTTT. This gives the protein CASSPTLTGVAEAFF.

The chain uses TRBV7-2 and TRBJ1-1; no clear D gene. CDR1 SGHTA and CDR2 FQGNSA come from the germline V gene. The CDR3 runs 14 residues. V dropped 1 base and J dropped 6 bases, with 12 bases sitting between them. The CDR3 protein is CASSLGVTGAEAFF. CDR3 DNA: TGTGCCAGCAGCTTAGGAGTCACCGGGGCTGAAGCTTTCTTT.

The rearrangement links TRBV25-1 to TRBJ2-1, with 10 positions matching TRBD2. This CDR3 comprises 13 residues. The V and J ends lost 8 bases and 6 bases, in that order; junction bases with no gene match: 4. Germline V lookup: CDR1 MGHDK, CDR2 SYGVNS. Written as DNA, the CDR3 is TGTGCCAGCGGTAGCGGGGGGCCCAATGAGCAGTTCTTC. Translating gives CASGSGGPNEQFF.

This clone showed up just once. This rearrangement joins TRBV28 to TRBJ1-2, with TRBD1 as a possible D gene (6 bases). Germline-derived CDR1 and CDR2 are MDHEN and SYDVKM. The CDR3 spans 14 residues. The germline V and J ends were trimmed by 5 bases and 4 bases, with 14 bases remaining between them. This CDR3 reads CASSNLLDSYGYTF. CDR3 in DNA: TGTGCCAGCAGTAACCTCCTGGACAGCTATGGCTACACCTTC.